Listed below are T cell receptor beta chains from one sample, sequenced in a study of T-cell reconstitution after alpha-beta-depleted transplantation in children. Via MiXCR, TCRdb re-called the PCR reads, giving one row per CDR3 protein. The sample contains approximately 640,000 distinct CDR3 sequences, 16% of which appear only once. The source material was PBMCs from the stem cell graft donor, sampled from the stem cell graft. These TCRs come from a human donor who donated a stem cell graft to a child with acute myeloid leukemia. CDR3s include the opening cysteine and the closing phenylalanine or tryptophan. D genes are given only for firm matches. Size values are once, few and many counts, or a class for expanded clones, and some rows have none.

clone_size d_call j_call v_call cdr3_aa cdr3_nt
few NA TRBJ2-4 TRBV5-6 CASSFTPMTVVDIQYF TGTGCCAGCAGCTTCACCCCGATGACCGTGGTTGACATTCAGTACTTC
many NA TRBJ2-5 TRBV20-1 CSAGGDVETQYF TGCAGTGCCGGGGGAGACGTAGAGACCCAGTACTTC
NA TRBD1 TRBJ1-5 TRBV7-9 CASSLALTGASNQPQHF TGTGCCAGCAGCTTAGCTCTTACAGGGGCTAGCAATCAGCCCCAGCATTTT
few TRBD2 TRBJ2-5 TRBV6-5 CASSYSTLAGETQYF TGTGCCAGCAGTTACTCGACTCTAGCGGGTGAGACCCAGTACTTC
few NA TRBJ2-2 TRBV24-1 CATSDFRQTGELFF TGTGCCACCAGTGATTTCAGGCAGACCGGGGAGCTGTTTTTT
many NA TRBJ2-2 TRBV20-1 CSARVPSGELFF TGCAGTGCTAGAGTCCCGTCCGGGGAGCTGTTTTTT
NA TRBD1 TRBJ1-1 TRBV11-2 CASSRMSPGQGSTEAFF TGTGCCAGCAGCCGGATGTCCCCGGGACAGGGGAGCACTGAAGCTTTCTTT
many NA TRBJ1-1 TRBV5-1 CASSLTPNTWSTEAFF TGCGCCAGCAGCCTTACCCCAAACACGTGGAGCACTGAAGCTTTCTTT
NA NA TRBJ2-7 TRBV7-9 CASSIGTFSSYEQYF TGTGCCAGCAGCATCGGGACGTTCAGCTCCTACGAGCAGTACTTC
many NA TRBJ2-7 TRBV29-1 CSVPSQAGYEQYF TGCAGCGTACCCTCCCAGGCAGGTTACGAGCAGTACTTC
many NA TRBJ2-7 TRBV20-1 CSASQADSYEQYF TGCAGTGCTAGCCAAGCTGACAGCTACGAGCAGTACTTC
many TRBD2 TRBJ2-5 TRBV4-3 CASSQDQAGGQQETQYF TGCGCCAGCAGCCAAGATCAAGCGGGGGGTCAACAAGAGACCCAGTACTTC
NA TRBD1 TRBJ2-3 TRBV7-2 CASSRDSDFADTQYF TGTGCCAGCAGCCGGGACAGCGATTTTGCAGATACGCAGTATTTT
NA NA TRBJ2-2 TRBV5-1 CASSPTGTNTGELFF TGCGCCAGCAGCCCAACAGGGACGAACACCGGGGAGCTGTTTTTT
few NA TRBJ1-2 TRBV5-1 CASSLGQLQRDGYTF TGCGCCAGCAGCTTGGGTCAACTGCAAAGGGATGGCTACACCTTC
many TRBD1 TRBJ2-2 TRBV20-1 CSAREVQGLNTGELFF TGCAGTGCTAGAGAAGTACAGGGGTTAAACACCGGGGAGCTGTTTTTT
many NA TRBJ1-1 TRBV20-1 CSAPNPRKGSGEAFF TGCAGTGCTCCGAACCCTCGAAAGGGGTCTGGTGAAGCTTTCTTT
NA TRBD2 TRBJ2-1 TRBV13 CASSLGGGGVVQEQFF TGTGCCAGCAGCTTAGGGGGTGGGGGGGTGGTACAGGAGCAGTTCTTC
NA TRBD1 TRBJ2-3 TRBV7-9 CASSLGQGDAQYF TGTGCCAGCAGCTTAGGTCAGGGGGATGCGCAGTATTTT
many NA TRBJ2-2 TRBV20-1 CSAGSRNTGELFF TGCAGTGCTGGAAGTAGGAACACCGGGGAGCTGTTTTTT
many TRBD2 TRBJ2-3 TRBV20-1 CSARIVAGGGRDTQYF TGCAGTGCTAGGATCGTGGCGGGGGGCGGAAGGGATACGCAGTATTTT
many NA TRBJ2-3 TRBV20-1 CSASGGSNTQYF TGCAGTGCTAGCGGGGGCTCCAATACGCAGTATTTT
many TRBD1 TRBJ2-7 TRBV5-1 CASSSGTASSYEQYF TGCGCCAGCAGCTCCGGGACAGCTAGCTCCTACGAGCAGTACTTC
few NA TRBJ1-5 TRBV27 CASSLGQGGGSNQPQHF TGTGCCAGCAGTTTAGGGCAGGGAGGTGGCAGCAATCAGCCCCAGCATTTT
many NA TRBJ2-2 TRBV20-1 CSARMRREPGELFF TGCAGTGCTAGAATGAGGCGGGAACCCGGGGAGCTGTTTTTT
NA TRBD1 TRBJ1-2 TRBV12-3/TRBV12-4 CASSLKQGNGYTF TGTGCCAGCAGTTTGAAACAGGGGAATGGCTACACCTTC
many NA TRBJ2-7 TRBV27 CASSLGRVHEQYF TGTGCCAGCAGTTTAGGTAGGGTCCACGAGCAGTACTTC
few TRBD1 TRBJ2-2 TRBV12-3/TRBV12-4 CASSPQTGINTGELFF TGTGCCAGCAGTCCGCAGACAGGGATTAACACCGGGGAGCTGTTTTTT
many NA TRBJ2-5 TRBV7-2 CASSPFSETQYF TGTGCCAGCAGCCCCTTCTCAGAGACCCAGTACTTC
few NA TRBJ2-3 TRBV20-1 CSASWPHPPSTDTQYF TGCAGTGCTAGTTGGCCGCATCCGCCTAGCACAGATACGCAGTATTTT
NA TRBD1 TRBJ1-4 TRBV7-2 CASSPYQGANEKLFF TGTGCCAGCAGCCCGTACCAGGGGGCAAATGAAAAACTGTTTTTT